The 13 T cell receptor beta chains below come from one sample, sequenced in a study of siplizumab effects on memory and regulatory T cells. Their specific antigens are unknown. Only in-frame clones appear in the TCRdb table, and some are missing; sequencing was by immunoSEQ multiplex PCR. The table includes 13,000 or so clones, 40% detected once. Coculturing of the mixed lymphocyte reaction cells was performed at 37°C for less than 7 days. Sequences were obtained from CFSE-low (dividing) CD8+ T cells sorted from an allogeneic mixed lymphocyte reaction. These receptors were obtained from a human donor in good health; the cells came from an allogeneic mixed lymphocyte reaction.

The rearrangement links TRBV13 to TRBJ2-7, with D possibly being TRBD2 (6 bases). The CDR3 covers 15 residues. Trimming left V 1 base short and J 1 base short, with 11 bases between. Germline assignment: CDR1 PRHDT and CDR2 FYEKMQ (reference sequence). The DNA for the CDR3 is TGTGCCAGCAGCTTAGCGGTAGGGACTTCCTACGAGCAGTACTTC. Translated, it gives CASSLAVGTSYEQYF.

The V gene is TRBV2, the J gene TRBJ2-3, with 7 bases matching TRBD2. Losses at the gene ends were 3 bases for V and 1 base for J; bases not matched to a gene: 7. Germline CDR1 SNHLY, CDR2 FYNNEI. The CDR3 has 16 residues. Here the CDR3 DNA reads TGTGCCAGCAGTGATAGCAGTACTAGCGGCACAGATACGCAGTATTTT. As protein: CASSDSSTSGTDTQYF.

This clone has only a few counts. V gene TRBV6-6 combines with J gene TRBJ2-1, with D possibly being TRBD2 (5 bases). This CDR3 is built from 15 residues. CDR1 and CDR2 from the germline V gene are MNHNY and SVGAGI (reference sequence). Trimming left V 8 bases short and J 6 bases short, with 20 bases between. CDR3 bases: TGTGCCAGCGATAACGGGAACTTGGGGTCCAATGAGCAGTTCTTC. Translating it yields CASDNGNLGSNEQFF.

This chain uses TRBV11-2 with TRBJ1-2, with D perhaps matching TRBD1 (5 bases). CDR1 and CDR2 from the germline V gene are SGHAT and FQNNGV. Trimming shortened V by 1 base and J by 8 bases, and 11 bases separated the two germline ends. The length of the CDR3 is 13 residues. CDR3 DNA: TGTGCCAGCAGCTTAGGGGACCCCGGGGGCTACACCTTC. This translates into CASSLGDPGGYTF.

The chain employs TRBV7-2 and TRBJ2-1; no clear D gene. Germline V gene sequence: CDR1 SGHTA, CDR2 FQGNSA. The CDR3 spans 15 residues. The V end lost 3 bases, the J end lost 4 bases, and 13 bases lay between the germline ends. CDR3 region: CASSFFETEYNEQFF. CDR3 nucleotides: TGTGCCAGCAGCTTTTTCGAGACCGAGTACAATGAGCAGTTCTTC.

This clone counts as medium-sized. The chain uses TRBV5-1 and TRBJ2-7; 8 bases fit TRBD2. Germline CDR1 reads SGHRS; CDR2 reads YFSETQ. The CDR3 is 14 amino acids. V shed 4 bases, J shed 3 bases, and the junction held 6 bases outside the gene matches. CDR3 region: CASSVTSGNYEQYF. The CDR3 bases are TGCGCCAGCAGCGTAACTAGCGGAAACTACGAGCAGTACTTC.

The chain couples TRBV11-2 to TRBJ1-1; a possible D gene is TRBD1 (5 bases). The CDR3 sequence is 15 residues long. Germline CDR1 and CDR2: SGHAT and FQNNGV. V was clipped by 0 bases and J by 10 bases, with 18 bases between them. The CDR3 nucleotides read TGTGCCAGCAGCTTAGATCCCTGGACAAAAGGAGGAGCTTTCTTT. It specifies CASSLDPWTKGGAFF.

The chain combines TRBV2 with TRBJ2-7; D is uncertain. Trimming removed 1 base from V and 2 bases from J, with 3 bases in between. CDR3 length equals 12 residues. The germline V gene has CDR1 SNHLY and CDR2 FYNNEI. The CDR3 nucleotides read TGTGCCAGCAGTGAAGGGCCCTACGAGCAGTACTTC. Translating it yields CASSEGPYEQYF.

V is TRBV7-3 and J is TRBJ2-2, with D hard to call. Trimming took off 4 bases at V and 5 bases at J, with 2 bases between the two ends. The CDR3 sequence is 11 residues long. Per germline, CDR1 SGHTA and CDR2 FQGTGA. The DNA of the CDR3 is TGTGCCAGCAGCTCAACCGGGGAGCTGTTTTTT. Its translation is CASSSTGELFF.

This clone has a handful of counts. The chain links TRBV27 to TRBJ1-2, with a tentative D call TRBD1 (5 bases). Trimming shortened V by 3 bases and J by 1 base, and 9 bases separated the two germline ends. The CDR3 contains 14 residues. Germline V lookup: CDR1 MNHEY, CDR2 SMNVEV (reference sequence). The CDR3 coding sequence is TGTGCCAGCAGTTTCGGGGGGGGTAACTATGGCTACACCTTC. Translating gives CASSFGGGNYGYTF.

V gene TRBV30 combines with J gene TRBJ1-6, with 10 nucleotides matching TRBD1. J gave up 9 bases and V 1 base, and 3 bases lay outside the gene matches. This CDR3 contains 14 residues. Germline V gene data show CDR1 as GTSNPN and CDR2 as SVGIG (reference sequence). In DNA, the CDR3 is TGTGCCTGGAGTGGGGGACAGGGGATTTCACCCCTCCACTTT. Residues: CAWSGGQGISPLHF.

The chain has TRBV4-1 and TRBJ2-1; D gene unclear. The CDR3 is 14 amino acids. Per the germline V gene, CDR1 is MGHRA and CDR2 is YSYEKL. V was trimmed by 0 bases and J by 4 bases, leaving 7 bases between them. The CDR3 DNA sequence: TGCGCCAGCAGCCAAGATACCGGATACAATGAGCAGTTCTTC. This translates into CASSQDTGYNEQFF.

The V gene is TRBV13, the J gene TRBJ1-3; D ambiguous. The CDR3 is 16 residues long. Trimming left V 0 bases short and J 4 bases short, with 13 bases between. Per the germline V gene, CDR1 is PRHDT and CDR2 is FYEKMQ (reference sequence). CDR3 bases: TGTGCCAGCAGCTTAGGCTCGAGGTTGTTGGGAAACACCATATATTTT. Translation gives CASSLGSRLLGNTIYF.